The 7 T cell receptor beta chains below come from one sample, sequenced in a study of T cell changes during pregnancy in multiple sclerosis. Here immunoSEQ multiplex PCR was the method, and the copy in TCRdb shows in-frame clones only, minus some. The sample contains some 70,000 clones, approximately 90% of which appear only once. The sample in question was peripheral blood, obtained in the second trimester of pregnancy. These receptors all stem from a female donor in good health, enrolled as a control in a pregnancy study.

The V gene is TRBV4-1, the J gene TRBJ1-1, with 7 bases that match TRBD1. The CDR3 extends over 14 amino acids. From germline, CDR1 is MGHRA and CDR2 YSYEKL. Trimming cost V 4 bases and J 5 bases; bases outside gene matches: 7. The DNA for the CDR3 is TGCGCCAGCAGCCCCAGACAGGGTGGAACTGAAGCTTTCTTT. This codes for CASSPRQGGTEAFF.

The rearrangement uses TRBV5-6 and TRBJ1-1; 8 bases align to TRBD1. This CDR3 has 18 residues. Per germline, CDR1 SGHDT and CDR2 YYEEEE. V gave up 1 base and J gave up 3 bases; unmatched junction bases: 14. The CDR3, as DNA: TGTGCCAGCAGCTTGCTGGGCCGAACAGGGGGTGGGGACACTGAAGCTTTCTTT. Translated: CASSLLGRTGGGDTEAFF.

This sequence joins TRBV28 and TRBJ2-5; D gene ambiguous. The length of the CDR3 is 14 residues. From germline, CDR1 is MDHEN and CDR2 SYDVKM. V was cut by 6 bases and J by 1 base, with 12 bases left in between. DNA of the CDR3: TGTGCCAGCAGAGGCTCAAGACTCCAAGAGACCCAGTACTTC. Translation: CASRGSRLQETQYF.

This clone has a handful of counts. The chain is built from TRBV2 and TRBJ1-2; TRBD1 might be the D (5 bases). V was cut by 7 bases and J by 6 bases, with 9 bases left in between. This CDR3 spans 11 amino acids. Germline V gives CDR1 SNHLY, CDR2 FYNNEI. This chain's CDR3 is CASNRGDGYTF. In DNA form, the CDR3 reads TGTGCCAGCAATCGGGGGGATGGCTACACCTTC.

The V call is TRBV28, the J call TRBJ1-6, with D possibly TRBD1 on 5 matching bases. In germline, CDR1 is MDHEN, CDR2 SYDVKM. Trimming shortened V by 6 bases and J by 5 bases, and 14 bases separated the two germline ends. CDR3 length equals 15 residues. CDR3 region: CASRGPGSNNSPLHF. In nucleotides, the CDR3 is TGTGCCAGCAGGGGGCCGGGCAGCAATAATTCACCCCTCCACTTT.

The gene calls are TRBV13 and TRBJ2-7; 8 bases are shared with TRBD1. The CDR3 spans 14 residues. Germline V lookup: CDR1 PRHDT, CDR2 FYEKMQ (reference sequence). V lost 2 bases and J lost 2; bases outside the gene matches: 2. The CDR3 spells CASSLQGAAYEQYF. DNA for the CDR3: TGTGCCAGCAGCTTACAGGGGGCCGCCTACGAGCAGTACTTC.

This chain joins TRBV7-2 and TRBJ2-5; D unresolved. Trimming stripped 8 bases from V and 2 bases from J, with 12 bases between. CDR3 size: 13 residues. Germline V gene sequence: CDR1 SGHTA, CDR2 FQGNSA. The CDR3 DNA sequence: TGTGCCAGCTCGGCCCCGGAGCAAGAGACCCAGTACTTC. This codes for CASSAPEQETQYF.